The source of this TCR beta chain is a study of CD8 T cells in ankylosing spondylitis. Study-level points and caveats: A motif of fewer than ten highly homologous TCR beta variants was seen as apparently characteristic of ankylosing spondylitis blood.

With regard to this clonotype: Its antigen is unidentified.

Libraries for TCR beta were made by quantitative 5'-RACE with molecular barcodes. TCRdb re-called the 5' RACE reads with MiXCR, one entry per CDR3 protein. The repertoire includes under 850,000 distinct CDR3 sequences, around 17% of them detected once, and under 20% sits in the top ten. The receptor comes from a male donor with ankylosing spondylitis. Sequencing used blood, either unsorted or a sorted T cell fraction (not recorded which).

CDR3 sequence: CASSPSSGGPPSYNEQFF. In DNA form, the CDR3 reads TGTGCCAGCTCACCGAGTAGCGGGGGGCCCCCCTCCTACAATGAGCAGTTCTTC. V usage is TRBV18 and J usage is TRBJ2-1; TRBD2 matches at 10 bases. V shed 3 bases and J 0 bases; nucleotides not matched to a gene: 8. Germline assignment: CDR1 KGHSH and CDR2 LQKENI. The length of the CDR3 is 18 residues. Drawing the rest from reference TRBV18 and TRBJ2-1, the complete variable domain is NAGVMQNPRHLVRRRGQEARLRCSPMKGHSHVYWYRQLPEEGLKFMVYLQKENIIDESGMPKERFSAEFPKEGPSILRIQQVVRGDSAAYFCASSPSSGGPPSYNEQFFGPGTRLTVL.